This TCR beta chain was sequenced during a study of cytomegalovirus exposure and HLA in healthy donors. Findings of the study overall: Later on, an analysis showed TCR association rates differing by HLA locus, with DRB1 the most and HLA-C the fewest. Reportedly, TCR beta sequences accurately predicted HLA-A and HLA-B alleles in most subjects. Later on, an analysis tied around 17,000 TCR beta sequences to HLA alleles at 0.05 false discovery rate.

Amplification used 60 Vbeta primers and 13 Jbeta primers. TCRdb's table, derived via immunoSEQ multiplex PCR, lists solely in-frame clones and lacks some. The table includes about 140,000 clones, around 77% detected once. Note on this clone: Its antigen is as yet unknown.

The CDR3 consists of 14 residues. Trimming shortened V by 1 base and J by 3 bases, and 9 bases separated the two germline ends. Germline lookup yields CDR1 MDHEN and CDR2 SYDVKM. Sequencing was performed on PBMCs. The chain links TRBV28 to TRBJ1-2; a weak D match, TRBD1 (5 bases). The sequence was obtained from a man aged 25-45 years in good health and CMV-seronegative. The CDR3 sequence is CASSLSNRYYGYTF. The CDR3, as DNA: TGTGCCAGCAGTTTATCTAACAGGTACTATGGCTACACCTTC.